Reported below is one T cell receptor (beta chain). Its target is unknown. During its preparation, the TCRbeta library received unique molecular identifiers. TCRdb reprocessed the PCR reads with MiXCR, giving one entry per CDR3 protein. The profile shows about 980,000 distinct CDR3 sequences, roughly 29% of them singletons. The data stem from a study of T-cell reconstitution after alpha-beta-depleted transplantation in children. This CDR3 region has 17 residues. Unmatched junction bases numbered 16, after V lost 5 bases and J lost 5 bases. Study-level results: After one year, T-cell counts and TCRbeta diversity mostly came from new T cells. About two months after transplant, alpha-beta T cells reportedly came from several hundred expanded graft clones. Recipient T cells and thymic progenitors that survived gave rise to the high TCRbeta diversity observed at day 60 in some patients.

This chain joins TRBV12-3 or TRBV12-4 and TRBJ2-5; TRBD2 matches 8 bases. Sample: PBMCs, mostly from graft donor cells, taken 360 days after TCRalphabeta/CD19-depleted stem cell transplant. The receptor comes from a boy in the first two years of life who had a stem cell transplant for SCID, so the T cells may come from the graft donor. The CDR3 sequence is CASSTPMGRGDLETQYF. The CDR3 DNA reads TGTGCCAGCAGTACGCCCATGGGGCGGGGGGACCTCGAGACCCAGTACTTC.